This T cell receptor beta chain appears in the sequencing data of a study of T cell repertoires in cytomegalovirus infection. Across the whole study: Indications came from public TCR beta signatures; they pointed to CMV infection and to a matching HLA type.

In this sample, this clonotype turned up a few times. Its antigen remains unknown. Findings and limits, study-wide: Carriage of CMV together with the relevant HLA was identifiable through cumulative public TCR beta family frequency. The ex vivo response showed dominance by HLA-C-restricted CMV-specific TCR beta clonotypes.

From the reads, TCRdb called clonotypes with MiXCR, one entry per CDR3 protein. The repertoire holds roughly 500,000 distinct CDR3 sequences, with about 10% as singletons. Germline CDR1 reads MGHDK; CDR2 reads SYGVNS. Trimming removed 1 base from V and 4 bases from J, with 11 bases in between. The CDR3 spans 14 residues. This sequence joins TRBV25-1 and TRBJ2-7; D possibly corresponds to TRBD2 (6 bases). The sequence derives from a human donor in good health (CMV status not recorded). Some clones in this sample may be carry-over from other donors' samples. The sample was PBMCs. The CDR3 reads CASSESAGLYEQYF. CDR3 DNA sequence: TGTGCCAGCAGTGAATCTGCGGGATTGTACGAGCAGTACTTC.